The 3 T cell receptor beta chains presented below share a single source sample, sequenced in a study of OX40 agonist ivuxolimab in advanced cancers. Clones were read by immunoSEQ multiplex PCR, and TCRdb kept only the in-frame ones, dropping some. Here the sample spans tens of thousands of clones, around 85% being singletons. Material: CD4+ or CD8+ T cells sorted from blood, obtained in a trial of the OX40 agonist ivuxolimab. The receptors originated from an adult with an advanced solid tumor such as melanoma, head and neck, liver or kidney cancer.

This clone was seen once. This chain connects TRBV30 to TRBJ1-3; a possible D gene is TRBD1 (6 bases). The CDR3 is made up of 15 amino acids. Trimming cost V 2 bases and J 10 bases, with 21 bases left between them. Germline CDR1 is GTSNPN and CDR2 is SVGIG (reference sequence). This CDR3 is CAWSITGMPGETIYF. The CDR3, as DNA: TGTGCCTGGAGTATTACCGGGATGCCAGGGGAGACCATATATTTT.

The CDR3 sequence is CASSSYTGPRSDTEAFF. CDR3 nucleotides: TGTGCCAGCAGTTCTTATACAGGGCCTCGCTCCGACACTGAAGCTTTCTTT. This chain uses TRBV7-9 with TRBJ1-1; the D gene is possibly TRBD1 (6 bases). The germline V gene has CDR1 SEHNR and CDR2 FQNEAQ (reference sequence). The CDR3 spans 17 residues. Trimming pared 6 bases from V and 3 bases from J, leaving 23 bases between.

This chain links TRBV2 with TRBJ1-1; the match to TRBD1 covers 8 bases. J was trimmed by 1 base and V by 8 bases; bases with no gene match: 12. There are 16 residues in the CDR3. Germline CDR1 is SNHLY and CDR2 is FYNNEI. The CDR3, as DNA: TGTGCCAGCGTTGTGGGGCAGGGGGCTACGAACACTGAAGCTTTCTTT. Protein: CASVVGQGATNTEAFF.